This TCR beta chain was found in a study of blood T cell repertoires in COVID-19. The overall study: Spain, Italy and the United States supplied samples that represented acute and convalescent COVID-19. Sources were T cells, B-cell-depleted T cells, or PBMCs; the material itself was cDNA or gDNA.

CDR1 is SEHNR, CDR2 FQNEAQ, per germline (reference sequence). CDR3 length: 14 amino acids. J gave up 7 bases and V 3 bases, and 4 bases lay outside the gene matches. Authors' analysis steps: The assay estimated nucleated cells by amplifying reference gene primers. Repertoires were generated with immunoSEQ multiplex PCR, while TCRdb's copy carries only in-frame clones and drops some. The V and J calls and clone size come from that table; D and trimming were worked out from the DNA. Found here are about 98,000 clones, around 75% of them singletons; the top ten hold roughly a quarter. This chain uses TRBV7-9 with TRBJ1-4; 8 bases are a match to TRBD1. The receptor's source is a man in his sixties or seventies with acute or convalescent COVID-19. Input material: peripheral blood. The CDR3 nucleotides are TGTGCCAGCAGCTTGGACAGGGAAGTTGAAAAACTGTTTTTT. This encodes CASSLDREVEKLFF.